The sequence of this T cell receptor beta chain was determined in a study of CD8 T cells in ankylosing spondylitis. Regarding the study as a whole: A TCR beta motif of 7 to 9 highly homologous variants seemed to mark ankylosing spondylitis blood. Matched ankylosing spondylitis synovial fluid reportedly showed significant enrichment of disease-linked clones. Earlier studies detected some motif variants in reactive arthritis synovial fluid and blood.

The CDR3 extends over 14 amino acids. The trim removed 0 bases at V and 7 bases at J, leaving 3 bases unmatched. Germline CDR1 and CDR2: SGHRS and YFSETQ. This clonotype has a handful of counts. The antigen is undetermined. Quantitative 5'-RACE with molecular barcodes generated TCR beta libraries. TCRdb re-derived calls from the 5' RACE reads in MiXCR, one entry per CDR3 protein. The data contain 300,000 to 350,000 distinct CDR3 sequences, more than 9% of them singletons. The V and J genes are TRBV5-1 and TRBJ2-1; 8 bases fit TRBD1. Sequenced input: blood, either unsorted or a sorted T cell fraction (not recorded which). This receptor was identified in a female donor with ankylosing spondylitis or in good health (not recorded which). CDR3 loop: CASSLDRGWNEQFF. CDR3 bases: TGCGCCAGCAGCTTGGACAGGGGGTGGAATGAGCAGTTCTTC.